This TCR beta chain was profiled in a study of T cell repertoires in ileal Crohn's disease (dated by TCRdb to the late 2010s). Concerning the study at large: Median disease duration was roughly 8 years, and 30% to 45% of patients were identified as active smokers at the time of surgery. TCR repertoire analysis was done in about 59 Crohn's disease patients from a prospective multicentre cohort. Running in parallel with the study was a multicentre cohort set up to find predictors of early endoscopic recurrence following ileocolonic resection. A total of roughly 170 mucosal samples from around 60 patients were sequenced, collected from several sites on the surgical specimen as well as at postoperative endoscopy. A Rutgeerts score higher than i0 was the definition used for endoscopic postoperative recurrence. Neoterminal ileum biopsies obtained at postoperative colonoscopy were designated as M6 samples. Roughly half of the patients were given postoperative therapy, with approximately 18 on anti-TNF agents and 10 to 12 on thiopurines. Surgery was performed for a complication in all patients, with stricturing disease in 61% and penetrating disease in roughly 40%. General study outcomes and caveats: A significantly higher proportion of clonal expansions was observed in active smokers at surgery than in non-smokers (roughly 24% vs 19%, p=0.02). The timing of postoperative endoscopy varied within the first year after surgery, and the median delay was nearly 7 months. Endoscopic recurrence was linked to a higher percentage of high-frequency clones at surgery, and recurrence occurred in every patient whose clonality exceeded 26.8% (18/57). More high-frequency clones were carried by sorted CD8 T cells than by CD4 T cells, suggesting that mucosal expansions were mainly CD8. Mucosal CD4 and CD8 T cells were sorted and sequenced only in a subgroup of patients, whose size was not stated.

The germline V gene sets CDR1 to LGHNA and CDR2 to YNFKEQ. V lost 2 bases and J lost 3 bases; the stretch between them is 13 bases long. The CDR3 covers 15 residues, taking in both the cysteine and the phenylalanine. Only the CDR3 part of the read is kept: 45 bases, read in frame from the first base. The sample's time point label, in plain terms: neoterminal ileum biopsy at postoperative endoscopy, about 6 months after surgery. To be eligible, patients had to be adults with ileal or ileocolonic Crohn's disease and an indication for ileocolonic resection. Whole ileal mucosal biopsies were kept frozen at -80 degrees C prior to DNA extraction. Genomic DNA was isolated from frozen whole biopsies using a TRizol-based method, and the DNA was quantified with a NanoDrop 2000 spectrophotometer. Five hundred nanograms of biopsy DNA per sample were submitted for commercial TCRB immunosequencing. Adaptive Biotechnology amplified the CDR3 regions from genomic DNA with a two-step multiplex PCR designed to control amplification bias. In the first PCR, primers covered every V and J gene segment, and in the second PCR, barcodes and Illumina adapters were added. CDR3 libraries were sequenced using an Illumina instrument. In the authors' own workflow: The analysis used both the pipelines supplied by the vendor and custom analysis of the raw data in R/Bioconductor with R version 3.3.0. Clonality, ranging from 0 to 1, was calculated as the inverse of the normalised Shannon entropy of all productive clones. The repertoire share taken up by the top 100 clones defined high-frequency clones, and only clones that passed a 95% confidence test were kept. Repertoire diversity was measured with the Simpson index, and overlap between samples was measured with the Morisita-Horn index. Here the immuneACCESS table is served through TCRdb, limited to in-frame sequences with V and J called. Missing clones are a known gap in these copies; in checked studies unresolved V genes cover under half, and the rest lacks a known reason. V and J calls and clone size come straight from that table; D and trimming were deduced from the DNA. For this sample the table gives roughly 60,000 clones, of which 70% to 90% were detected only once. The ten largest clones represent roughly 1.9% of the sample.

This clone was detected only once. The antigen this receptor binds is unknown. No much larger clonotype is one base removed from it; base qualities were not supplied. The chain was built from TRBV4-2 and TRBJ2-5; D gene: possibly TRBD2, on 5 matching bases. The sample consisted of ileal tissue. This TCR came from an adult with Crohn's disease. CDR3 region: CASSQSSGDEETQYF. The DNA sequence follows: TGTGCCAGCAGCCAATCGTCCGGGGATGAAGAGACCCAGTACTTC.